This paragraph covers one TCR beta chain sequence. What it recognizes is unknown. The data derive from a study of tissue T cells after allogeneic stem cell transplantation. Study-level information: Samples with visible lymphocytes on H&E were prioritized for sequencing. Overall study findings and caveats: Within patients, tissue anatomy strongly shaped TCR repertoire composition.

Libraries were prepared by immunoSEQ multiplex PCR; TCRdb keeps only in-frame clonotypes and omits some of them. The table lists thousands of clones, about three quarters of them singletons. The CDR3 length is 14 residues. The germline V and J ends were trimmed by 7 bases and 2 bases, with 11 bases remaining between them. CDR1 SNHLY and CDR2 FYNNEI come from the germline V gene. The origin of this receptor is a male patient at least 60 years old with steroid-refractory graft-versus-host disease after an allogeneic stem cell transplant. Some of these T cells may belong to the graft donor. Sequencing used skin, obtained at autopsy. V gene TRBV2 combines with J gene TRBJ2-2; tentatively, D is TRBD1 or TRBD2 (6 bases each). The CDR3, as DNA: TGTGCCAGCAATTGGGGGGCCAACACCGGGGAGCTGTTTTTT. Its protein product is CASNWGANTGELFF.